Sequencing of this T cell receptor beta chain was carried out in a study of cytomegalovirus exposure and HLA in healthy donors. Study-wide results and limits: Previously analyzed data showed that most TCR beta V segments were productive at a frequency of about 90% or about 30%. Immune exposure information comprised only CMV serostatus. Later analysis suggested links between common viral pathogens and several top significant clusters.

PCR primers comprised 60 Vbeta and 13 Jbeta primers. TCRdb keeps only in-frame clones here, not all; method: immunoSEQ multiplex PCR. The data show about 95,000 clones, 60% to 80% seen once. The CDR3 has 13 amino acids. V lost 6 bases and J 2 bases, leaving 8 bases between the germline ends. Germline-derived CDR1 and CDR2 are MNHNS and SASEGT. This clone was counted once. Antigen: not known. Sequenced sample: PBMCs. The clonotype comes from a woman in her fifties or sixties in good health and CMV-seropositive. This chain uses TRBV6-1 with TRBJ2-1; D is unclear. The CDR3 bases are TGTGCCAGCAGAAGTTCGGCCTACAATGAGCAGTTCTTC. Protein sequence: CASRSSAYNEQFF.